The present T cell receptor beta chain was sequenced within a study of shared clonotypes between healthy human individuals. About the research overall: The study used three CD4 naive, three CD4 memory, two CD8 naive and one CD8 memory plate per donor.

Assay: immunoSEQ multiplex PCR; the TCRdb copy retains only in-frame clones and omits some. The sample lists roughly 2,300,000 clones, 85% to 95% occurring once. The CDR3 has 14 residues. Germline V gene sequence: CDR1 MNHEY, CDR2 SVGAGI. The V end lost 0 bases, the J end lost 0 bases, and 5 bases lay between the germline ends. To note about this clone: The same CDR3 also results from other DNA sequences found in this sample.

The sequenced sample was naive CD4+ T cells from PBMCs. Documented subset: CD45RA+ positively selected. The chain is built from TRBV6-5 and TRBJ1-1; the D is unclear. This TCR was sampled from a man aged 18 to 35 in good health. Some clones in this sample may be carry-over from other donors' samples. The DNA for the CDR3 is TGTGCCAGCAGTTACTCGATGGTGAACACTGAAGCTTTCTTT. This codes for CASSYSMVNTEAFF.